This T cell receptor beta chain was sequenced for a study of response to subunit inactivated influenza vaccine. This clonotype was seen a few times. CDR1 and CDR2 (germline): SGHTA, FQGNSA. V shed 5 bases and J shed 2 bases, with 15 bases lying between them. The CDR3 extends over 15 amino acids. MiXCR, applied by TCRdb to the RT-PCR reads, yields one record per CDR3 protein. This table holds hundreds of thousands of distinct CDR3 sequences, approximately 14% found once. The TCR was taken from a man aged 50 to 59 who received an inactivated influenza vaccine. The sample consisted of PBMCs from blood, taken 14 to 15 days before vaccination. The chain recombines TRBV7-2 with TRBJ1-1; D is perhaps TRBD1 (6 bases). The CDR3 DNA sequence: TGTGCCAGCAGCCAAAACAGGGTGTCAAACACTGAAGCTTTCTTT. Translation gives CASSQNRVSNTEAFF.